This passage covers 32 T cell receptor beta chains from one sample sequenced in a study of chemoradiotherapy in HPV16-positive cancers. Profiling relied on immunoSEQ multiplex PCR, and the TCRdb table lists in-frame clones only, not all of them. This table holds 25,000 to 30,000 clones, about four fifths found once. The sample in question was blood, obtained from a patient who underwent chemoradiotherapy. These TCRs come from a human donor with HPV-associated anogenital cancer.

The rearrangement links TRBV7-9 to TRBJ1-2; D is uncertain. This CDR3 spans 13 amino acids. Germline V gives CDR1 SEHNR, CDR2 FQNEAQ (reference sequence). V was pared by 2 bases and J by 4 bases, with 8 bases between. CDR3 in amino acids: CASSLSSIYGYTF. The CDR3 DNA follows: TGTGCCAGCAGCTTATCCAGTATCTATGGCTACACCTTC.

This CDR3 reads CASSLPEPNYGYTF. The CDR3 nucleotides read TGTGCCAGCAGCTTACCGGAACCTAACTATGGCTACACCTTC. The chain carries TRBV7-8 and TRBJ1-2; D is unresolved. The CDR3 runs to 14 residues. V lost 2 bases and J lost 0, with 7 bases in between. Germline CDR1 and CDR2: SGHVS and FQNEAQ.

In its sample, this clone was seen a few times. This CDR3 is CASSEIGQTYEQYF. CDR3 coding DNA: TGTGCCAGCAGCGAAATCGGCCAAACCTACGAGCAGTACTTC. The chain carries TRBV5-6 and TRBJ2-7; no definite D call. Per the germline V gene, CDR1 is SGHDT and CDR2 is YYEEEE. This CDR3 has 14 amino acids. The V and J ends lost 4 bases and 2 bases respectively, with 13 bases between them.

V and J are TRBV2 and TRBJ1-2; 8 bases agree with TRBD1. The CDR3 has 12 amino acids. Unmatched junction bases numbered 6, after V lost 11 bases and J lost 4 bases. Germline V lookup: CDR1 SNHLY, CDR2 FYNNEI. Here the CDR3 reads CAGSDRGYGYTF. The DNA for the CDR3 is TGTGCCGGTTCAGACAGGGGCTATGGCTACACCTTC.

The chain employs TRBV7-9 and TRBJ1-2; D is perhaps TRBD1 (6 bases). Looked up from germline, CDR1 is SEHNR and CDR2 is FQNEAQ (reference sequence). The CDR3 spans 13 residues. Trimming pared 3 bases from V and 4 bases from J, leaving 9 bases between. The CDR3 DNA reads as TGTGCCAGCAGCTTTACAGGGAGCTATGGCTACACCTTC. Its translation: CASSFTGSYGYTF.

The rearrangement uses TRBV6-6 and TRBJ1-1; no definite D call. V lost 7 bases and J 8 bases, leaving 17 bases between the germline ends. Germline V gene data show CDR1 as MNHNY and CDR2 as SVGAGI (reference sequence). The CDR3 extends over 13 amino acids. DNA for the CDR3: TGTGCCAGCACTCAAATCTTGATTGACGAAGCTTTCTTT. Translation gives CASTQILIDEAFF.

V and J are TRBV19 and TRBJ1-2; D is possibly TRBD1 (5 bases). Per the germline V gene, CDR1 is LNHDA and CDR2 is SQIVND (reference sequence). Trimming stripped 7 bases from V and 5 bases from J, with 11 bases between. This CDR3 has 12 residues. The CDR3 loop reads CASNGAAYGYTF. The CDR3, as DNA: TGTGCCAGTAACGGGGCAGCGTATGGCTACACCTTC.

The chain is built from TRBV2 and TRBJ2-2, with 7 bases aligning to TRBD1. The V segment lost 5 bases and the J segment 6 bases; nucleotides outside the gene matches: 12. This CDR3 has 16 amino acids. In germline, CDR1 is SNHLY, CDR2 FYNNEI. CDR3: CASSRTDRAGAGELFF. CDR3 coding DNA: TGTGCCAGCAGTCGGACCGACAGGGCAGGAGCCGGGGAGCTGTTTTTT.

The rearrangement links TRBV15 to TRBJ1-5; 7 bases map to TRBD1. The germline gives CDR1 LNHNV, CDR2 YYDKDF (reference sequence). V lost 9 bases, J lost 0 bases, and 2 bases stayed unmatched. The CDR3 has 13 residues. The CDR3: CATRDSSNQPQHF. CDR3 DNA: TGTGCCACGAGGGACAGTAGCAATCAGCCCCAGCATTTT. Using reference TRBV15 and TRBJ1-5 for the parts outside the CDR3, the full variable domain is DAMVIQNPRYQVTQFGKPVTLSCSQTLNHNVMYWYQQKSSQAPKLLFHYYDKDFNNEADTPDNFQSRRPNTSFCFLDIRSPGLGDTAMYLCATRDSSNQPQHFGDGTRLSIL.

The chain couples TRBV7-2 to TRBJ2-2; 8 bases fit TRBD1. CDR3 size: 17 residues. Germline CDR1 and CDR2: SGHTA and FQGNSA. The J segment lost 5 bases and the V segment lost 3 bases, leaving 11 bases of the junction unmatched. CDR3 region: CASSLTAQGAGTGELFF. The CDR3 DNA reads as TGTGCCAGCAGCTTGACCGCCCAGGGGGCGGGTACCGGGGAGCTGTTTTTT. The full variable domain, completed using reference TRBV7-2 and TRBJ2-2, is GAGVSQSPSNKVTEKGKDVELRCDPISGHTALYWYRQSLGQGLEFLIYFQGNSAPDKSGLPSDRFSAERTGGSVSTLTIQRTQQEDSAVYLCASSLTAQGAGTGELFFGEGSRLTVL.

The chain employs TRBV2 and TRBJ1-1; D is uncertain. Looked up from germline, CDR1 is SNHLY and CDR2 is FYNNEI. This CDR3 comprises 14 residues. The V end was cut by 6 bases, the J end by 5 bases, with 16 bases between. This CDR3 is CASRGWKGGTEAFF. DNA for the CDR3: TGTGCCAGCAGAGGGTGGAAGGGTGGGACTGAAGCTTTCTTT. The full variable domain, its missing parts supplied by reference TRBV2 and TRBJ1-1, is EPEVTQTPSHQVTQMGQEVILRCVPISNHLYFYWYRQILGQKVEFLVSFYNNEISEKSEIFDDQFSVERPDGSNFTLKIRSTKLEDSAMYFCASRGWKGGTEAFFGQGTRLTVV.

The chain employs TRBV5-8 and TRBJ1-1; unclear D gene. The CDR3 totals 16 residues. V was clipped by 7 bases and J by 1 base, with 20 bases between them. Germline CDR1 SGHTS, CDR2 YDEGEE. The CDR3 loop is CASPTAVGQENTEAFF. The DNA for the CDR3 is TGTGCCAGCCCGACGGCCGTAGGGCAGGAGAACACTGAAGCTTTCTTT.

This clone was seen a single time. The chain is built from TRBV7-2 and TRBJ2-1; 10 bases align to TRBD2. Trimming cost V 0 bases and J 8 bases; bases outside gene matches: 4. Germline values: CDR1 SGHTA, CDR2 FQGNSA. CDR3 length: 15 residues. The CDR3 is CASSLARGLAYEQFF. The DNA of the CDR3 is TGTGCCAGCAGCTTAGCTAGGGGACTAGCGTATGAGCAGTTCTTC.

This clone was detected only a few times. This rearrangement joins TRBV6-1 to TRBJ2-7, with D possibly matching TRBD2 (5 bases). V gave up 8 bases and J gave up 4 bases, with 18 bases separating them. In germline, CDR1 is MNHNS, CDR2 SASEGT. The CDR3 runs to 14 residues. For the CDR3, the DNA is TGTGCCAGCGGAAGAGACACGGTAGCGTACGAGCAGTACTTC. This gives the protein CASGRDTVAYEQYF.

The chain employs TRBV5-5 and TRBJ1-4; 7 nucleotides agree with TRBD1. This CDR3 has 16 amino acids. Germline CDR1 and CDR2: SGHKS and YYEKEE (reference sequence). V shed 1 base, J shed 3 bases, and the junction held 6 bases outside the gene matches. CDR3 bases: TGTGCCAGCAGCTTGTTTGGGGACAGAGCTAATGAAAAACTGTTTTTT. It encodes CASSLFGDRANEKLFF.

The chain's CDR3 is CSVKTPNEQFF. CDR3 sequence (DNA): TGCAGTGTTAAGACACCCAATGAGCAGTTCTTC. V is TRBV20-1 and J is TRBJ2-1, with D unresolved. The germline V gene encodes CDR1 DFQATT and CDR2 SNEGSKA (reference sequence). V was clipped by 7 bases and J by 6 bases, with 10 bases between them. CDR3 length equals 11 residues.

The chain has TRBV19 and TRBJ1-2; unclear D gene. From germline, CDR1 is LNHDA and CDR2 SQIVND (reference sequence). The CDR3 is made up of 13 amino acids. Trimming left V 7 bases short and J 4 bases short, with 13 bases between. The DNA for the CDR3 is TGTGCCAGTAAGGGCAGTAGGAGCTATGGCTACACCTTC. This sequence encodes CASKGSRSYGYTF.

The chain links TRBV25-1 to TRBJ2-7; no firm D call. Trimming left V 1 base short and J 2 bases short, with 3 bases between. Germline CDR1 MGHDK, CDR2 SYGVNS. This CDR3 spans 12 amino acids. The CDR3 DNA reads TGTGCCAGCAGTGAATCCACCTACGAGCAGTACTTC. Translating it yields CASSESTYEQYF.

This chain links TRBV10-2 with TRBJ1-1, with D possibly TRBD1 on 5 matching bases. Deletions cut 0 bases from V and 4 bases from J, with 9 bases between. Germline lookup yields CDR1 WSHSY and CDR2 SAAADI. The CDR3 has 14 residues. CDR3 DNA sequence: TGCGCCAGCAGTGAGTCGGGGGATTTCACTGAAGCTTTCTTT. Residues: CASSESGDFTEAFF.

This clone was counted only a few times. This rearrangement joins TRBV4-1 to TRBJ1-4; D remains ambiguous. This CDR3 is 13 amino acids long. Deletions cut 3 bases from V and 7 bases from J, with 9 bases between. Germline values: CDR1 MGHRA, CDR2 YSYEKL. CDR3 region: CASSHSGSEKLFF. CDR3 sequence (DNA): TGCGCCAGCAGCCACTCTGGTAGTGAAAAACTGTTTTTT.

The genes are TRBV2 and TRBJ1-1; TRBD1 is a possible D gene (5 bases). CDR1 is SNHLY and CDR2 is FYNNEI in the germline V gene. The CDR3 covers 14 residues. The V end was cut by 6 bases, the J end by 1 base, with 12 bases between. In DNA, the CDR3 is TGTGCCAGCAGGATCAGGGTTTCGAACACTGAAGCTTTCTTT. Protein product: CASRIRVSNTEAFF.

The J gene is TRBJ2-5, the V gene TRBV14; D remains unclear. Germline V gene data show CDR1 as SGHDN and CDR2 as FVKESK. V was clipped by 0 bases and J by 2 bases, with 13 bases between them. The CDR3 has 16 amino acids. The DNA of the CDR3 is TGTGCCAGCAGCCAAGATGAGGCAACAAATCAAGAGACCCAGTACTTC. This encodes CASSQDEATNQETQYF.

The chain uses TRBV7-8 and TRBJ1-1; D remains unclear. Looked up from germline, CDR1 is SGHVS and CDR2 is FQNEAQ. Trimming cost V 1 base and J 3 bases, with 15 bases left between them. CDR3 length equals 16 residues. The DNA of the CDR3 is TGTGCCAGCAGCTTAGATACTATGCTCGGATACACTGAAGCTTTCTTT. Its protein is CASSLDTMLGYTEAFF.

CDR3 in amino acids: CASSKERGDDYGYTF. The CDR3 coding sequence is TGTGCCAGCAGCAAAGAGAGGGGGGATGACTATGGCTACACCTTC. The rearrangement uses TRBV21-1 and TRBJ1-2. TRBV21-1 is shown as a pseudogene. The CDR3 totals 15 residues.

V gene TRBV10-3 combines with J gene TRBJ2-7; TRBD2 matches at 12 bases. The CDR3 has 14 amino acids. J lost 4 bases, V lost 6 bases, and 4 bases had no gene match. Germline CDR1 and CDR2: ENHRY and SYGVKD. CDR3 protein: CAIRTSGGLYEQYF. In DNA form, the CDR3 reads TGTGCCATCAGGACTAGCGGGGGACTATACGAGCAGTACTTC.

The chain carries TRBV7-9 and TRBJ1-1; no firm D call. This CDR3 comprises 13 residues. Trimming cost V 4 bases and J 6 bases, with 12 bases left between them. The germline V gene has CDR1 SEHNR and CDR2 FQNEAQ (reference sequence). CDR3 protein: CASSSTAVAEAFF. The CDR3 DNA reads as TGTGCCAGCAGCTCCACCGCGGTAGCTGAAGCTTTCTTT.

This sequence joins TRBV30 and TRBJ2-5, with unresolved D. CDR3 length: 11 amino acids. The V end was cut by 3 bases, the J end by 7 bases, with 9 bases between. Germline assignment: CDR1 GTSNPN and CDR2 SVGIG (reference sequence). CDR3 coding DNA: TGTGCCTGGAGGTTGCTCGGGACCCAGTACTTC. Protein product: CAWRLLGTQYF.

This clone was observed once. The gene calls are TRBV5-8 and TRBJ1-1, with D perhaps matching TRBD1 (5 bases). Germline V lookup: CDR1 SGHTS, CDR2 YDEGEE. The CDR3 spans 16 residues. The ends were cut back, 0 bases at V and 4 bases at J, with 16 bases in the middle. CDR3 nucleotides: TGTGCCAGCAGCTTGGAAATTGGGGGAAGCGGCACTGAAGCTTTCTTT. Translation gives CASSLEIGGSGTEAFF. Full variable domain (rest looked up from reference TRBV5-8 and TRBJ1-1): EAGVTQSPTHLIKTRGQQATLRCSPISGHTSVYWYQQALGLGLQFLLWYDEGEERNRGNFPPRFSGRQFPNYSSELNVNALELEDSALYLCASSLEIGGSGTEAFFGQGTRLTVV.

This chain connects TRBV6-1 to TRBJ2-7; TRBD2 might be the D (5 bases). Germline CDR1 is MNHNS and CDR2 is SASEGT. The CDR3 consists of 15 residues. Trimming stripped 3 bases from V and 7 bases from J, with 19 bases between. The CDR3, as DNA: TGTGCCAGCAGTGATTTCGGCCCCACGGCGGGTGAGCAGTACGTC. Amino acid sequence: CASSDFGPTAGEQYV.

The chain links TRBV2 to TRBJ1-2, with 12 bases that match TRBD1. V dropped 5 bases and J dropped 4; count of bases not matched to a gene: 8. Looked up from germline, CDR1 is SNHLY and CDR2 is FYNNEI. The CDR3 runs to 16 residues. The chain's CDR3 is CASSRGQGAFGYGYTF. The CDR3 DNA sequence: TGTGCCAGCAGTCGGGGACAGGGGGCTTTTGGCTATGGCTACACCTTC.

The chain joins TRBV5-1 to TRBJ2-2, with D possibly being TRBD1 (6 bases). Germline CDR1 is SGHRS and CDR2 is YFSETQ. The V end was cut by 1 base, the J end by 2 bases, with 9 bases between. The CDR3 runs to 15 residues. CDR3 amino acids: CASSLRQDNTGELFF. The CDR3 DNA is TGCGCCAGCAGCTTGCGACAGGATAACACCGGGGAGCTGTTTTTT.

In its sample, this clone was seen once. The rearrangement links TRBV19 to TRBJ1-2; D possibly corresponds to TRBD1 (6 bases). From germline, CDR1 is LNHDA and CDR2 SQIVND (reference sequence). Trimming took off 10 bases at V and 0 bases at J, with 18 bases between the two ends. The CDR3 runs to 15 residues. Here the CDR3 DNA reads TGTGCCACTGGGGGCGCGGACTGGACTAACTATGGCTACACCTTC. Its protein is CATGGADWTNYGYTF.